The rows below give T cell receptor beta chains drawn from one sample of a study of cytomegalovirus exposure and HLA in healthy donors. Repertoires were generated with immunoSEQ multiplex PCR, while TCRdb's copy carries only in-frame clones and drops some. This sample has roughly 100,000 clones; about a tenth occur once, and the top ten carry less than 6%. Sequenced material: PBMCs. All receptors derive from a man between 35 and 55 years old in good health and CMV-seropositive. The CDR3 runs from the conserved cysteine through the conserved F or W. The D gene is left open where the match is weak. Expanded clones are given a class, and other clones once, few, many or no size at all.

d_gene	j_gene	v_gene	abundance	len	CDR3aa	CDR3nt
TRBD1	TRBJ2-3	TRBV28	.	15	CASSFTGGLTDTQYF	TGTGCCAGCAGTTTTACAGGGGGCCTCACAGATACGCAGTATTTT
TRBD1	TRBJ1-2	TRBV6-5	few	15	CASSYSGTGREGYTF	TGTGCCAGCAGTTACTCCGGGACAGGGAGGGAAGGCTACACCTTC
TRBD2	TRBJ2-7	TRBV4-2	.	17	CASSQGVTSVSSYEQYF	TGTGCCAGCAGCCAAGGAGTTACTAGCGTGAGCTCCTACGAGCAGTACTTC
.	TRBJ2-3	TRBV27	.	16	CASSLDRRVGTDTQYF	TGTGCCAGCAGTTTAGACCGGCGGGTGGGCACAGATACGCAGTATTTT
.	TRBJ2-3	TRBV10-1	.	13	CASSEFGTQGQYF	TGCGCCAGCAGTGAGTTTGGAACCCAGGGGCAGTATTTT
TRBD1	TRBJ1-2	TRBV5-1	.	17	CASGPLRQGEGGNGYTF	TGCGCCAGCGGCCCCTTAAGACAGGGGGAGGGTGGAAATGGCTACACCTTC
.	TRBJ1-1	TRBV12-5	.	14	CASGPRLLGAEAFF	TGTGCTAGTGGTCCTAGACTCCTTGGCGCTGAAGCTTTCTTT
TRBD1	TRBJ1-4	TRBV5-1	few	19	CASSLVGFTYPGQDEKLFF	TGCGCCAGCAGCTTGGTTGGTTTCACCTACCCGGGACAGGATGAAAAACTGTTTTTT
TRBD2	TRBJ2-1	TRBV9	.	17	CASSAPHSGSSYNEQFF	TGTGCCAGCAGCGCACCACATAGCGGGAGTAGTTACAATGAGCAGTTCTTC
TRBD1	TRBJ2-5	TRBV5-5	.	14	CASHTTGGQETQYF	TGTGCCAGCCATACTACAGGGGGCCAAGAGACCCAGTACTTC
.	TRBJ2-2	TRBV7-9	.	16	CASSLAGTANTGELFF	TGTGCCAGCAGCTTAGCTGGCACCGCGAACACCGGGGAGCTGTTTTTT
.	TRBJ1-1	TRBV9	few	17	CASSVASGGAMNTEAFF	TGTGCCAGCAGCGTAGCCTCGGGGGGGGCCATGAACACTGAAGCTTTCTTT
.	TRBJ1-5	TRBV2	.	15	CASSEGPYRDQPQHF	TGTGCCAGCAGTGAGGGGCCATATAGGGATCAGCCCCAGCATTTT
TRBD1	TRBJ1-4	TRBV29-1	.	14	CSVGPGTGTEKLFF	TGCAGCGTCGGCCCCGGGACAGGTACCGAAAAACTGTTTTTT
.	TRBJ2-2	TRBV29-1	.	12	CSVERNTGELFF	TGCAGCGTTGAGAGGAACACCGGGGAGCTGTTTTTT
TRBD2	TRBJ2-1	TRBV4-1	few	14	CASRLAGGPGEQFF	TGCGCCAGCAGACTAGCGGGAGGGCCAGGTGAGCAGTTCTTC
.	TRBJ2-1	TRBV5-8	.	12	CASSPSRGAEFF	TGTGCCAGCAGCCCCTCCCGGGGGGCAGAGTTCTTC
TRBD1	TRBJ1-5	TRBV18	few	15	CASSPPDRANQPQHF	TGTGCCAGCTCACCACCGGACAGGGCAAATCAGCCCCAGCATTTT
.	TRBJ2-1	TRBV9	few	11	CASSQETEQFF	TGTGCCAGCAGCCAGGAAACGGAGCAGTTCTTC
.	TRBJ2-2	TRBV7-3	few	15	CASSLFGGSTGELFF	TGTGCCAGCAGCTTATTTGGGGGCAGCACCGGGGAGCTGTTTTTT
TRBD2	TRBJ2-1	TRBV9	.	15	CASKGSGKRGNEQFF	TGTGCCAGCAAAGGTAGCGGGAAGAGGGGTAATGAGCAGTTCTTC
.	TRBJ2-7	TRBV19	few	14	CASSIFGDSYEQYF	TGTGCCAGTAGTATATTCGGGGATTCCTACGAGCAGTACTTC
.	TRBJ2-1	TRBV7-7	few	13	CASSLAQNNEQFF	TGTGCTAGCAGCTTAGCACAGAACAATGAGCAGTTCTTC
.	TRBJ2-1	TRBV4-1	.	15	CASSQARTAPHEQFF	TGCGCCAGCAGCCAAGCCAGGACAGCCCCTCATGAGCAGTTCTTC
TRBD2	TRBJ2-5	TRBV2	.	16	CASSEVSGGPLETQYF	TGTGCCAGCAGTGAAGTCTCGGGAGGGCCTTTGGAGACCCAGTACTTC
.	TRBJ1-5	TRBV19	few	16	CASSITGIRGNQPQHF	TGTGCCAGTAGTATAACGGGGATTCGGGGCAATCAGCCCCAGCATTTT